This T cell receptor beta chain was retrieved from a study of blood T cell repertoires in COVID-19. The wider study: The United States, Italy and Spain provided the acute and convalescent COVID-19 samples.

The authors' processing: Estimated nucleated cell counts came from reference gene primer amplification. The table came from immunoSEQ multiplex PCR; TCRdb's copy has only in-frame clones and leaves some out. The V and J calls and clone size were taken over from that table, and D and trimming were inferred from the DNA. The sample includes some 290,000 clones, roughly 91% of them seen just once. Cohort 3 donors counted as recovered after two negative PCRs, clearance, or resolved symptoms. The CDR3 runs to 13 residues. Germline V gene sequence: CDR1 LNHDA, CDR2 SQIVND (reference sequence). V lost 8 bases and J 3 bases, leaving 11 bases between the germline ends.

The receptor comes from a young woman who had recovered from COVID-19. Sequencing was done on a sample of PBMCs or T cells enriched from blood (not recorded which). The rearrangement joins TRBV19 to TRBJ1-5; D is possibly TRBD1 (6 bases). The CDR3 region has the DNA TGTGCCAGTCAAGACAGGTACAATCAGCCCCAGCATTTT. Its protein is CASQDRYNQPQHF.